The 17 T cell receptor beta chains given below trace back to one sample, sequenced in a study of CXCR3-negative and CXCR3-positive naive CD8 T cells. Study findings and constraints: A higher hydrophobicity marked the TRB CDR3s of CXCR3-positive naive cells versus CXCR3-negative naive cells.

No cognate antigen is known for these TCRs. All TRB cDNA libraries came from 5' RACE performed with UMI labels. Reanalyzing the 5' RACE reads, TCRdb keeps one entry per CDR3 protein, without DNA. This listing includes 150,000 or so distinct CDR3 sequences. The specimen was naive CXCR3+ CD8+ T cells from blood. The subset is: CD45RO-CCR7+CD27+CD95- naive CD8+ T cells expressing CXCR3 (TNR3+). These receptors were collected from a human donor in good health. Some clones in this sample may be carry-over from other donors' samples.

The chain is built from TRBV20-1 and TRBJ1-2. Looked up from germline, CDR1 is DFQATT and CDR2 is SNEGSKA (reference sequence). This CDR3 has 16 amino acids. CDR3 amino acids: CSARGGETRDYYGYTF.

The chain employs TRBV29-1 and TRBJ1-2. Per germline, CDR1 SQVTM and CDR2 ANQGSEA. The CDR3 length is 14 residues. The CDR3 is CSVDLGGKNYGYTF. Filled out from reference TRBV29-1 and TRBJ1-2, the complete variable domain reads SAVISQKPSRDICQRGTSLTIQCQVDSQVTMMFWYRQQPGQSLTLIATANQGSEATYESGFVIDKFPISRPNLTFSTLTVSNMSPEDSSIYLCSVDLGGKNYGYTFGSGTRLTVV.

The chain has TRBV29-1 and TRBJ2-3; the TCRdb call, TRBD2, lacks DNA for checking. Germline loops: CDR1 SQVTM, CDR2 ANQGSEA. CDR3 size: 17 residues. Here the CDR3 reads CSVAGTSGGASTDTQYF.

The gene calls are TRBV12-3 or TRBV12-4 and TRBJ2-5; TCRdb names TRBD1, which stays unverified in the absence of DNA. This CDR3 is built from 15 residues. The CDR3 reads CASSSTTDREETQYF.

The chain is built from TRBV28 and TRBJ2-7; TCRdb selects TRBD1, and the lack of DNA leaves this call unchecked. CDR1 and CDR2 from the germline V gene are MDHEN and SYDVKM. The CDR3 is 12 residues long. CDR3 sequence: CASSSPGYEQYF.

The chain links TRBV7-7 to TRBJ2-1. The CDR3 spans 15 residues. Germline CDR1 SSHAT, CDR2 FNYEAQ (reference sequence). CDR3: CASSLDLYNRNEQFF.

V gene TRBV19 combines with J gene TRBJ2-7. The CDR3 consists of 13 residues. CDR1 LNHDA and CDR2 SQIVND come from the germline V gene (reference sequence). The CDR3 loop reads CASSTMAGTEQYF.

This chain connects TRBV7-2 to TRBJ2-1; the D gene TCRdb calls, TRBD2, cannot be checked with no DNA. Germline CDR1 reads SGHTA; CDR2 reads FQGNSA. This CDR3 has 18 amino acids. The chain's CDR3 is CASPHERLADSSYNEQFF. Full variable domain (remainder filled in from reference TRBV7-2 and TRBJ2-1): GAGVSQSPSNKVTEKGKDVELRCDPISGHTALYWYRQSLGQGLEFLIYFQGNSAPDKSGLPSDRFSAERTGGSVSTLTIQRTQQEDSAVYLCASPHERLADSSYNEQFFGPGTRLTVL.

The rearrangement uses TRBV12-3 or TRBV12-4 and TRBJ2-2. The CDR3 loop spans 15 amino acids. The chain's CDR3 is CASSLDRPNTGELFF.

The V call is TRBV4-1, the J call TRBJ2-1. The CDR3 is made up of 14 amino acids. Germline values: CDR1 MGHRA, CDR2 YSYEKL. This CDR3 is CASSQPTDYNEQFF.

The chain joins TRBV5-1 to TRBJ2-7; absent DNA, TCRdb's TRBD2 call cannot be checked. The CDR3 extends over 17 amino acids. Germline loops: CDR1 SGHRS, CDR2 YFSETQ. CDR3 residues: CASSDPGLAEVSYEQYF.

This sequence joins TRBV3-1 and TRBJ2-7. Germline V gene lookup returns CDR1 LGHDT and CDR2 YNNKEL (reference sequence). The CDR3 totals 15 residues. CDR3 amino acids: CASSQEVGTYYEQYF.

The chain is built from TRBV29-1 and TRBJ1-1; the TCRdb call, TRBD1, lacks DNA for checking. CDR1 and CDR2 from the germline V gene are SQVTM and ANQGSEA. The length of the CDR3 is 16 residues. CDR3 sequence: CSVAGGDQATNTEAFF.

The V and J genes are TRBV5-1 and TRBJ2-1. Looked up from germline, CDR1 is SGHRS and CDR2 is YFSETQ. This CDR3 has 15 amino acids. CDR3 in amino acids: CASSDQTGPFNEQFF.

This CDR3 is CASSEEGGISYEQYF. The chain has TRBV2 and TRBJ2-7; TCRdb picks TRBD1, but there is no DNA to check that call. There are 15 residues in the CDR3. CDR1 and CDR2 from the germline V gene are SNHLY and FYNNEI.

V is TRBV7-9 and J is TRBJ2-1; TCRdb's assignment of TRBD2 cannot be checked, as there is no DNA. The V gene's germline CDR1 is SEHNR and CDR2 FQNEAQ (reference sequence). The length of the CDR3 is 18 residues. The CDR3 sequence: CASSLGITSGSTYNEQFF.

The CDR3 loop is CASSQVWTGQGYTEAFF. The gene calls are TRBV4-3 and TRBJ1-1; the D call of TRBD1 rests on TCRdb alone, since no DNA is present to check it. The CDR3 is 17 amino acids. Germline V lookup: CDR1 LGHNA, CDR2 YSLEER.